This TCR beta chain derives from a study of control samples from healthy donors and cancer patients (dated by TCRdb to the early 2020s). Notes on this clone: Its antigen is currently not known. The sample holds no much larger clone one base away, and base qualities are not on file.

The germline V gene provides CDR1 SNHLY and CDR2 FYNNEI. The CDR3, from cysteine to phenylalanine, totals 13 residues. Just CDR3 DNA is preserved here, 39 bases in frame from base 1. Relative to germline, V is 5 bases shorter and J is 3 bases shorter, with 11 bases between their ends. The library was built by means of the immunoSEQ multiplex PCR assay. Held by TCRdb, this immuneACCESS table contains in-frame sequences only and omits some clones. Under half of the omission traces to an unresolved V gene where checked; the cause of the rest is unknown. Present in this sample are over 100,000 clones, just under 95% of which were seen just once. Less than 7% of the sample comes from the top ten.

The sequence links TRBV2 to TRBJ2-7, with the D gene tentatively TRBD1 or TRBD2, based on 5 matching bases in each. The specimen was blood. This TCR came from a man between 18 and 35 years old in good health. CDR3 loop: CASSRDPIYEQYF. Here is the DNA: TGTGCCAGCAGTAGGGACCCTATCTACGAGCAGTACTTC.